What follows are 24 T cell receptor beta chains derived from one specimen sequenced in a study of cytomegalovirus exposure and HLA in healthy donors. With 60 Vbeta and 13 Jbeta primers, the PCR was carried out. TCRdb's copy holds only in-frame clones and misses some; the assay was immunoSEQ multiplex PCR. This table holds around 150,000 clones, about two thirds found once. Sequencing was carried out using PBMCs. These receptors came from a woman younger than 45 in good health and CMV-seronegative.

The chain links TRBV29-1 to TRBJ2-6; 9 bases align to TRBD1. The CDR3 loop spans 16 amino acids. CDR1 is SQVTM, CDR2 ANQGSEA, per germline. V lost 6 bases, J lost 0 bases, and 6 bases stayed unmatched. The CDR3 region is CSVKDRGHSGANVLTF. For the CDR3, the DNA is TGCAGCGTGAAGGACAGGGGTCACTCTGGGGCCAACGTCCTGACTTTC.

The V gene is TRBV15, the J gene TRBJ2-5; 9 positions match TRBD2. Germline loops: CDR1 LNHNV, CDR2 YYDKDF (reference sequence). The CDR3 spans 17 residues. J gave up 4 bases and V 0 bases, and 9 bases lay outside the gene matches. The DNA for the CDR3 is TGTGCCACCAGCAGAGATAAGGGCGGGGGGGCTTTAGAGACCCAGTACTTC. This encodes CATSRDKGGGALETQYF.

This sequence joins TRBV28 and TRBJ2-2; the match to TRBD1 covers 9 bases. Germline V gene sequence: CDR1 MDHEN, CDR2 SYDVKM. The CDR3 is made up of 13 amino acids. As DNA, the CDR3 is TGTGCTACAGGGGGCGCGGACACCGGGGAGCTGTTTTTT. Encoded protein: CATGGADTGELFF. Combining the CDR3 with reference TRBV28 and TRBJ2-2 gives the whole variable domain DVKVTQSSRYLVKRTGEKVFLECVQDMDHENMFWYRQDPGLGLRLIYFSYDVKMKEKGDIPEGYSVSREKKERFSLILESASTNQTSMYLCATGGADTGELFFGEGSRLTVL.

The chain links TRBV7-6 to TRBJ1-3; 7 bases fit TRBD1. The germline V gene encodes CDR1 SGHVS and CDR2 FNYEAQ. The ends lost 5 bases at V and 4 bases at J; junction bases unmatched: 8. The CDR3 runs to 15 residues. This CDR3 reads CASSVAGGSGNTIYF. The CDR3 coding sequence is TGTGCCAGCAGCGTCGCAGGGGGTTCCGGAAACACCATATATTTT.

This clone was seen once. The CDR3: CASSQEGQRNEKLFF. The CDR3 DNA follows: TGTGCCAGCTCGCAGGAGGGTCAAAGGAATGAAAAACTGTTTTTT. V is TRBV18 and J is TRBJ1-4; D remains ambiguous. Trimming removed 6 bases from V and 5 bases from J, with 16 bases in between. CDR3 length equals 15 residues. The V gene's germline CDR1 is KGHSH and CDR2 LQKENI.

This clone was recorded only once. The chain combines TRBV19 with TRBJ1-1; TRBD1 matches at 8 bases. J gave up 3 bases and V 5 bases, and 8 bases lay outside the gene matches. Per germline, CDR1 LNHDA and CDR2 SQIVND (reference sequence). CDR3 length: 15 amino acids. CDR3 DNA: TGTGCCAGTAGTGCACTCGGACAGGGTGACACTGAAGCTTTCTTT. Translated: CASSALGQGDTEAFF.

CDR3 loop: CASQLGDEAFF. The CDR3 coding sequence is TGTGCCAGCCAACTCGGGGATGAAGCTTTCTTT. This chain joins TRBV27 and TRBJ1-1; D unresolved. This CDR3 spans 11 amino acids. Trimming removed 8 bases from V and 7 bases from J, with 11 bases in between. CDR1 and CDR2 (germline): MNHEY, SMNVEV (reference sequence).

This clone was detected a few times. The chain uses TRBV4-1 and TRBJ2-4, with TRBD1 identical over 9 bases. Germline loops: CDR1 MGHRA, CDR2 YSYEKL. The CDR3 has 16 residues. The V and J ends lost 1 base and 0 bases, in that order; junction bases with no gene match: 1. The chain's CDR3 is CASSQVGQGAKNIQYF. CDR3 DNA sequence: TGCGCCAGCAGCCAAGTGGGACAGGGAGCCAAAAACATTCAGTACTTC.

The V gene is TRBV5-1, the J gene TRBJ2-3; TRBD1 matches 9 bases. The CDR3 spans 16 residues. Germline V gene sequence: CDR1 SGHRS, CDR2 YFSETQ. Trimming cost V 3 bases and J 6 bases; bases outside gene matches: 11. This CDR3 is CASSSRQGGADDTQYF. CDR3 in DNA: TGCGCCAGCAGCTCAAGACAGGGGGGGGCGGACGATACGCAGTATTTT.

This chain connects TRBV21-1 to TRBJ2-7; TRBD1, the table's D call, was not compared with the DNA. TRBV21-1 is an annotated pseudogene. The CDR3 spans 15 residues. In DNA, the CDR3 is TGTGCCAGCAGCACCGAATCGGGACAGGGCTACGAGCAGTACTTC. It translates to CASSTESGQGYEQYF.

This chain connects TRBV28 to TRBJ2-7; the match to TRBD2 covers 10 bases. V shed 7 bases and J 4 bases; nucleotides not matched to a gene: 7. The CDR3 sequence is 14 residues long. Germline V gene sequence: CDR1 MDHEN, CDR2 SYDVKM. In DNA, the CDR3 is TGTGCCAGCACCTCGGGACTAGCGAGATACGAGCAGTACTTC. Translation gives CASTSGLARYEQYF.

This clone was seen a single time. The rearrangement joins TRBV6-5 to TRBJ1-5, with 9 bases lining up with TRBD1. V shed 6 bases and J 6 bases; nucleotides not matched to a gene: 0. The CDR3 extends over 12 amino acids. Germline V CDR1 and CDR2: MNHEY, SVGAGI. Written as DNA, the CDR3 is TGTGCCAGCAGGACAGGGGGTCAGCCCCAGCATTTT. This gives the protein CASRTGGQPQHF.

This rearrangement joins TRBV28 to TRBJ2-1; no clear D gene. Germline values: CDR1 MDHEN, CDR2 SYDVKM. V was pared by 9 bases and J by 9 bases, with 24 bases between. CDR3 length equals 15 residues. The chain's CDR3 is CASSSDTGTLGEQFF. The CDR3 DNA sequence: TGTGCCAGTTCGTCGGATACGGGTACCCTCGGTGAGCAGTTCTTC.

The chain links TRBV7-9 to TRBJ2-1; 11 positions agree with TRBD2. From germline, CDR1 is SEHNR and CDR2 FQNEAQ (reference sequence). The J segment lost 9 bases and the V segment lost 5 bases, leaving 6 bases of the junction unmatched. CDR3 length equals 14 residues. CDR3: CASSPRLAGLEQFF. In nucleotides, the CDR3 is TGTGCCAGCAGCCCGAGACTAGCGGGGCTTGAGCAGTTCTTC. The complete variable domain, with remaining parts taken from reference TRBV7-9 and TRBJ2-1, reads DTGVSQNPRHKITKRGQNVTFRCDPISEHNRLYWYRQTLGQGPEFLTYFQNEAQLEKSRLLSDRFSAERPKGSFSTLEIQRTEQGDSAMYLCASSPRLAGLEQFFGPGTRLTVL.

The chain recombines TRBV7-9 with TRBJ1-1; D is undetermined. The length of the CDR3 is 9 residues. Trimming removed 11 bases at V and 6 bases at J, with 7 bases between. CDR1 and CDR2 from the germline V gene are SEHNR and FQNEAQ (reference sequence). The CDR3 region has the DNA TGTGCCCTCCTCCCTGAAGCTTTCTTT. Translation: CALLPEAFF.

This clone is a singleton in its sample. V usage is TRBV9 and J usage is TRBJ2-7; 7 bases align to TRBD2. The germline gives CDR1 SGDLS, CDR2 YYNGEE. This CDR3 is built from 14 residues. The V segment lost 0 bases and the J segment 4 bases; nucleotides outside the gene matches: 4. The CDR3 here is CASSVAAGRYEQYF. The CDR3 bases are TGTGCCAGCAGCGTAGCAGCGGGACGTTACGAGCAGTACTTC.

This clone was seen a few times. The rearrangement links TRBV10-3 to TRBJ1-5, with 9 positions matching TRBD1. The CDR3 has 14 amino acids. Germline lookup yields CDR1 ENHRY and CDR2 SYGVKD. V was clipped by 8 bases and J by 4 bases; unmatched bases: 6. CDR3 DNA sequence: TGTGCCATCGGTCCGGACAGGGGAAATCAGCCCCAGCATTTT. Translating it yields CAIGPDRGNQPQHF.

This clone was detected only a few times. V gene TRBV7-9 combines with J gene TRBJ2-2; 11 nucleotides match TRBD2. The germline V gene has CDR1 SEHNR and CDR2 FQNEAQ (reference sequence). Trimming at V came to 3 bases and at J to 7 bases, leaving 7 bases not matched to a gene. The CDR3 has 16 amino acids. CDR3 sequence reads: CASSFVLAGGLGELFF. CDR3 DNA: TGTGCCAGCAGCTTTGTTCTAGCGGGAGGTCTCGGGGAGCTGTTTTTT.

The genes are TRBV6-1 and TRBJ2-3, with D hard to call. V was cut by 7 bases and J by 5 bases, with 16 bases left in between. The CDR3 sequence is 14 residues long. Germline loops: CDR1 MNHNS, CDR2 SASEGT. The CDR3 loop reads CASKKRVGLDTQYF. The CDR3 region has the DNA TGTGCCAGCAAAAAGCGCGTCGGGTTAGATACGCAGTATTTT.

The chain carries TRBV10-3 and TRBJ1-2; the match to TRBD1 covers 9 bases. J gave up 6 bases and V 7 bases, and 12 bases lay outside the gene matches. CDR1 ENHRY and CDR2 SYGVKD come from the germline V gene. This CDR3 is 15 amino acids long. CDR3 in amino acids: CAITALPGQGDGYTF. The CDR3 DNA is TGTGCCATCACCGCGCTGCCGGGACAGGGCGATGGCTACACCTTC.

The genes are TRBV27 and TRBJ2-1; 8 bases fit TRBD1. V lost 4 bases to trimming and J lost 8 bases; unmatched junction nucleotides: 7. From germline, CDR1 is MNHEY and CDR2 SMNVEV (reference sequence). The CDR3 is 14 amino acids. The CDR3 DNA sequence: TGTGCCAGCAGTTCCCGGTCACAGGGGGATGAGCAGTTCTTC. Translating gives CASSSRSQGDEQFF.

The rearrangement links TRBV27 to TRBJ2-3, with D possibly TRBD2 on 5 matching bases. There are 15 residues in the CDR3. V lost 8 bases, J lost 0 bases, and 15 bases lay in between. CDR1 is MNHEY and CDR2 is SMNVEV in the germline V gene (reference sequence). The CDR3 reads CASLLRAASTDTQYF. For the CDR3, the DNA is TGTGCCAGCCTTCTCCGAGCGGCTAGCACAGATACGCAGTATTTT.

The chain joins TRBV28 to TRBJ1-2; D gene uncertain. This CDR3 is 14 amino acids long. The ends were cut back, 2 bases at V and 0 bases at J, with 7 bases in the middle. Germline V gene lookup returns CDR1 MDHEN and CDR2 SYDVKM. The CDR3 loop reads CASSLTVANYGYTF. The CDR3 DNA is TGTGCCAGCAGTTTAACGGTGGCTAACTATGGCTACACCTTC.

This chain uses TRBV12-5 with TRBJ1-3; 7 positions match TRBD1. Germline CDR1 reads LGHNT; CDR2 reads FRNRAP. The CDR3 has 15 amino acids. Trimming cost V 3 bases and J 8 bases; bases outside gene matches: 10. The CDR3 DNA follows: TGTGCTAGTGGTTTCACCGACAGGGTTTGGTACACCATATATTTT. It is translated as CASGFTDRVWYTIYF.